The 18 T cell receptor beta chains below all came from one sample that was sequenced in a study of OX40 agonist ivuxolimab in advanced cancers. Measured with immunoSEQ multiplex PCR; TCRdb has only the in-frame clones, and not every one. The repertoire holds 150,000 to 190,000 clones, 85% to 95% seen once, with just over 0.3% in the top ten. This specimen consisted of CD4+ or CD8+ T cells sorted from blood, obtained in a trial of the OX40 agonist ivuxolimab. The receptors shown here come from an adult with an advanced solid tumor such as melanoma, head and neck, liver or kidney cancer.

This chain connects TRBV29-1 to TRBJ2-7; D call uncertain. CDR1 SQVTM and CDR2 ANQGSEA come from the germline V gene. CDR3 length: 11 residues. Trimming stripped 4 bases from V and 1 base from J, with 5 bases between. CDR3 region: CSVGSSYEQYF. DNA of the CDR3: TGCAGCGTTGGGAGTTCCTACGAGCAGTACTTC.

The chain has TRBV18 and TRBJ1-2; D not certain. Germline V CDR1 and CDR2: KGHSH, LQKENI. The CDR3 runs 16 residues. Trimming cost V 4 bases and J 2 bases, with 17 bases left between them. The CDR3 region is CASSQGVGSRNYGYTF. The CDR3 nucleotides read TGTGCCAGCTCACAGGGCGTGGGATCTCGAAACTATGGCTACACCTTC.

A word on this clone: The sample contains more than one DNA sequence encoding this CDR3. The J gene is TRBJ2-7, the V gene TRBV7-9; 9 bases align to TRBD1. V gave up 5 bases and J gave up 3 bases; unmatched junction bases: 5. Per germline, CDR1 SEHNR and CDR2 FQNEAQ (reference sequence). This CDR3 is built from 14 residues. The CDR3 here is CASSLGTGFYEQYF. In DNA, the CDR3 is TGTGCCAGCAGCCTCGGGACAGGGTTCTACGAGCAGTACTTC.

The CDR3 bases are TGTGCCAGCAGTGTCCCCCGGGACCGAGCCTACGAGCAGTACTTC. Translating it yields CASSVPRDRAYEQYF. The chain has TRBV6-5 and TRBJ2-7; D is possibly TRBD1 or TRBD2 (5 bases each). The V end lost 5 bases, the J end lost 2 bases, and 16 bases lay between the germline ends. This CDR3 is 15 amino acids long. CDR1 and CDR2 (germline): MNHEY, SVGAGI.

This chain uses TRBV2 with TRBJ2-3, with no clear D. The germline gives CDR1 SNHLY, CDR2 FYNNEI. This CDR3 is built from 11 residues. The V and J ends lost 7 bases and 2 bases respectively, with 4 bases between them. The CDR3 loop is CASTYTDTQYF. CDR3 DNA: TGTGCCAGCACCTACACAGATACGCAGTATTTT.

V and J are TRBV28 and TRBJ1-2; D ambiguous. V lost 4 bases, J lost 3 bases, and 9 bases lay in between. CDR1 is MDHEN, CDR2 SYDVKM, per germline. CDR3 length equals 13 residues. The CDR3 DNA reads TGTGCCAGCAGTTCCCCTGGGGACTATGGCTACACCTTC. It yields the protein CASSSPGDYGYTF.

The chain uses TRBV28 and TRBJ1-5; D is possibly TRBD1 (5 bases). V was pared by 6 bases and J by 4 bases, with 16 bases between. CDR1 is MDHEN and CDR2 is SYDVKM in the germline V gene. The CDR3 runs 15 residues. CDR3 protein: CASRGGRQGNQPQHF. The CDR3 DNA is TGTGCCAGCAGGGGGGGACGGCAAGGGAATCAGCCCCAGCATTTT.

The CDR3 region has the DNA TGTGCCAGCAGCTTGGAGGGGCGGGGGGGCACTGAAGCTTTCTTT. Its translation: CASSLEGRGGTEAFF. The V call is TRBV5-4, the J call TRBJ1-1; perhaps TRBD1 as D (5 bases). The germline V gene has CDR1 SGHNT and CDR2 YYREEE (reference sequence). Trimming shortened V by 0 bases and J by 4 bases, and 13 bases separated the two germline ends. CDR3 length: 15 residues.

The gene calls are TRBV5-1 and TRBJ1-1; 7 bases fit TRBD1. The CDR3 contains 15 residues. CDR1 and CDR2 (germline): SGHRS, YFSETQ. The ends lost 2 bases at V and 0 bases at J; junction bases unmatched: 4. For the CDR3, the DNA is TGCGCCAGCAGCTTTCAGGGGGGAATGAACACTGAAGCTTTCTTT. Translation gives CASSFQGGMNTEAFF.

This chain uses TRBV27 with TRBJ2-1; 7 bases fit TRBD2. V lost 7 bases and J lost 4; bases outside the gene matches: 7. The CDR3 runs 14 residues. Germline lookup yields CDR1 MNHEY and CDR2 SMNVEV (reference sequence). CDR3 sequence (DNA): TGTGCCAGCACCACGGCTAGCGGATACAATGAGCAGTTCTTC. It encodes CASTTASGYNEQFF.

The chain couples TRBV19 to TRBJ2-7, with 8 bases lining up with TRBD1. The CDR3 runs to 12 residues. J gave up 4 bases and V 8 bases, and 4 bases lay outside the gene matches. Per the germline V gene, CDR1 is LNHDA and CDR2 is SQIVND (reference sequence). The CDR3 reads CASQDRAYEQYF. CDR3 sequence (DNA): TGTGCCAGTCAGGACAGGGCGTACGAGCAGTACTTC.

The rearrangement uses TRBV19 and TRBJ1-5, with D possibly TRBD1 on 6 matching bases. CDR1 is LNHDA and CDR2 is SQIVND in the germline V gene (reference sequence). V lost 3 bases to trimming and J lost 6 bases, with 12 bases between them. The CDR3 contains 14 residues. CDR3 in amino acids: CASSIPGARQPQHF. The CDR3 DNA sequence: TGTGCCAGTAGTATTCCGGGGGCACGTCAGCCCCAGCATTTT.

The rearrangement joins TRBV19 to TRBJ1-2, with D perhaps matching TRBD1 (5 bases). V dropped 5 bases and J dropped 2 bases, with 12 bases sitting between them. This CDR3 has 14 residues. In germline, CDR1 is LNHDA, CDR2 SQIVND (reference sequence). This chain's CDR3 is CASSYRGPNYGYTF. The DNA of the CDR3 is TGTGCCAGTAGTTACCGGGGACCCAACTATGGCTACACCTTC. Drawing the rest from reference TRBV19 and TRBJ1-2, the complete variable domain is DGGITQSPKYLFRKEGQNVTLSCEQNLNHDAMYWYRQDPGQGLRLIYYSQIVNDFQKGDIAEGYSVSREKKESFPLTVTSAQKNPTAFYLCASSYRGPNYGYTFGSGTRLTVV.

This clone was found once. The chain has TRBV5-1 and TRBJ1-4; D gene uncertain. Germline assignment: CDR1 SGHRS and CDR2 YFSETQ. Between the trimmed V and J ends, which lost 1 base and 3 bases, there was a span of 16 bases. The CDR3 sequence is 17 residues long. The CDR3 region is CASSLNSPGLSNEKLFF. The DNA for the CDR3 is TGCGCCAGCAGCTTGAACAGCCCAGGCCTTTCTAATGAAAAACTGTTTTTT.

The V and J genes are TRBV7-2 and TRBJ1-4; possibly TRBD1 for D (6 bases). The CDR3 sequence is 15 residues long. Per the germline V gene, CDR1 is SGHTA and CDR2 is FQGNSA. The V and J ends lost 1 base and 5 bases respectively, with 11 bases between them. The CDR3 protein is CASSLVWQGNEKLFF. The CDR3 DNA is TGTGCCAGCAGCTTAGTGTGGCAGGGGAATGAAAAACTGTTTTTT.

The CDR3 region is CASSLSSAGNHEQYF. CDR3 coding DNA: TGTGCCAGCAGTTTATCCTCCGCGGGGAACCACGAGCAGTACTTC. V is TRBV28 and J is TRBJ2-7; TRBD2 is a possible D gene (6 bases). Per the germline V gene, CDR1 is MDHEN and CDR2 is SYDVKM. Trimming pared 1 base from V and 5 bases from J, leaving 15 bases between. The CDR3 length is 15 residues.

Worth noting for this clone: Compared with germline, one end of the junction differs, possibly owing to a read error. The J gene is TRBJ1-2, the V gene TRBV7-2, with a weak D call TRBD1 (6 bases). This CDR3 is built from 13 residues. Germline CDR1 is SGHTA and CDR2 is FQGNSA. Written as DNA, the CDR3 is TGTGCCAGCAGCTCGGGGGGGGGCTATGGCCACACCTTC. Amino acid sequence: CASSSGGGYGHTF.

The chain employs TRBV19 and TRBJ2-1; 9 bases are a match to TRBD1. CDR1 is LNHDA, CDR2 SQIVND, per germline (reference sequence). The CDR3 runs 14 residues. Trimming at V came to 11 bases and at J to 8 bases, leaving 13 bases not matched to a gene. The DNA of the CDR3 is TGTGCCGCCCAGGACAGGGGACGAACGGATGAGCAGTTCTTC. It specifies CAAQDRGRTDEQFF. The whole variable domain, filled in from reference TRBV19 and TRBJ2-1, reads DGGITQSPKYLFRKEGQNVTLSCEQNLNHDAMYWYRQDPGQGLRLIYYSQIVNDFQKGDIAEGYSVSREKKESFPLTVTSAQKNPTAFYLCAAQDRGRTDEQFFGPGTRLTVL.